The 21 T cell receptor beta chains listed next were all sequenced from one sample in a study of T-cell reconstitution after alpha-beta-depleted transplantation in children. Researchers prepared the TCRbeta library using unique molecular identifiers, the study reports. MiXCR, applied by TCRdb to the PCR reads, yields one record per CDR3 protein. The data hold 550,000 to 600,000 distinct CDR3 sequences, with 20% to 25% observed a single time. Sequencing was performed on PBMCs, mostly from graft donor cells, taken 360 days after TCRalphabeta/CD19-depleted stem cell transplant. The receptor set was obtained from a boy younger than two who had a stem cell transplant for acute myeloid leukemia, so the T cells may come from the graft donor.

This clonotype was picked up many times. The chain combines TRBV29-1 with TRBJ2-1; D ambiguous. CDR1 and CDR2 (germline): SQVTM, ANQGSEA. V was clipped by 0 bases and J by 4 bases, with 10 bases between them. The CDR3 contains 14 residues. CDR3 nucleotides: TGCAGCGTTGAAGACCAGGAAGGATACAATGAGCAGTTCTTC. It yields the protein CSVEDQEGYNEQFF.

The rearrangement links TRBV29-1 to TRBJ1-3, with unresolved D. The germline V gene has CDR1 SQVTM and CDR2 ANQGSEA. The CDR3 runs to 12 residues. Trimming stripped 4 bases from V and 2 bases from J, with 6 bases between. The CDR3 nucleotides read TGCAGCGTTGCACAGACTGGAAACACCATATATTTT. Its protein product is CSVAQTGNTIYF.

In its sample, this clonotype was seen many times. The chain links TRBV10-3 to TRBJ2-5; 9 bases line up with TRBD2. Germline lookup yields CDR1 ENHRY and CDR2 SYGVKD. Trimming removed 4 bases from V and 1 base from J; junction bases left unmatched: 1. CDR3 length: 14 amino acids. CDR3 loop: CAISVAGAQETQYF. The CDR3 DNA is TGTGCCATCAGTGTAGCGGGGGCCCAAGAGACCCAGTACTTC.

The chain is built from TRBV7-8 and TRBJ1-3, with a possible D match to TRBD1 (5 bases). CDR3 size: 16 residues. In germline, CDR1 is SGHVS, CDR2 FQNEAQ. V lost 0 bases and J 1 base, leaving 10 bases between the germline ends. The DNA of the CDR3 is TGTGCCAGCAGCTTAGCGTTGGGGACTTCTGGAAACACCATATATTTT. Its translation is CASSLALGTSGNTIYF.

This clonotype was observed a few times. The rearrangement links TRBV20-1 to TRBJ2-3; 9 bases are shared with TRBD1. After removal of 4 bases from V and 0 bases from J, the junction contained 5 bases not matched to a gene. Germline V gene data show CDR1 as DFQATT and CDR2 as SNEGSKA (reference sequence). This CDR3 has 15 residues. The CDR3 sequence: CSATDTGGSTDTQYF. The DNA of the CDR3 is TGCAGTGCTACAGACACAGGGGGCAGCACAGATACGCAGTATTTT.

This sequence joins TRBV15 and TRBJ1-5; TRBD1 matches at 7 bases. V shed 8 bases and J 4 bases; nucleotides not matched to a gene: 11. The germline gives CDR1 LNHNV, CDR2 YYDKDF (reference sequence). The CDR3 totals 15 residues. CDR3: CATGPGDRVNQPQHF. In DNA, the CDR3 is TGTGCCACCGGCCCGGGTGACAGGGTTAATCAGCCCCAGCATTTT.

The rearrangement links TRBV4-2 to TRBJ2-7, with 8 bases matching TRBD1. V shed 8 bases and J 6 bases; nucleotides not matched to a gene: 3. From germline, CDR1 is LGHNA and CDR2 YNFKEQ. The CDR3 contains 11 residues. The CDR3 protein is CASGQGSEQYF. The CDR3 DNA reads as TGTGCCAGCGGACAGGGAAGCGAGCAGTACTTC.

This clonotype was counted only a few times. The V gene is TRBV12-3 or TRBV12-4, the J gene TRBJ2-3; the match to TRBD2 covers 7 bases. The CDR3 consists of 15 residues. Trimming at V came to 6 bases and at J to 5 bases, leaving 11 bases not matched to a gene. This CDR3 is CASRGPTGEGDTQYF. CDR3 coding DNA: TGTGCCAGCAGGGGGCCGACGGGGGAGGGAGATACGCAGTATTTT.

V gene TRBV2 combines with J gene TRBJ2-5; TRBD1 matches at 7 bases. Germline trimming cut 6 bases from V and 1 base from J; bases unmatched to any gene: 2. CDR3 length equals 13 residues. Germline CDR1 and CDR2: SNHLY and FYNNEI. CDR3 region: CASRGQSQETQYF. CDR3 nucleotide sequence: TGTGCCAGCAGGGGACAGTCCCAAGAGACCCAGTACTTC.

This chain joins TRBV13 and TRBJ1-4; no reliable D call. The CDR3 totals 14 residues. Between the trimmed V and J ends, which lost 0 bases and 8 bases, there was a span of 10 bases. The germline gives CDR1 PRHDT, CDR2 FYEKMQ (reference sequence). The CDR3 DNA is TGTGCCAGCAGCTTAGGCGTCGGGTCCGAAAAACTGTTTTTT. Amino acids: CASSLGVGSEKLFF.

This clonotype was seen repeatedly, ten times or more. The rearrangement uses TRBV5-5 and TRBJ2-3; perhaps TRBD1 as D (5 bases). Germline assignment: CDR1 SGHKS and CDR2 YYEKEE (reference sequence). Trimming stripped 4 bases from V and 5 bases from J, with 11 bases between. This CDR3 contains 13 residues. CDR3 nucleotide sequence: TGTGCCAGCAGCGCCGTAGGGGTAGATACGCAGTATTTT. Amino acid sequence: CASSAVGVDTQYF.

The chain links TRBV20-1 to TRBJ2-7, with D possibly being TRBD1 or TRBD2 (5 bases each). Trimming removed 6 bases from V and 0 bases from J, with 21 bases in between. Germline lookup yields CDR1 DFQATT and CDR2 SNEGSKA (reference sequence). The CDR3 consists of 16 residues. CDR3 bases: TGCAGTGCCGCAGAGGGACCGGGACGCAGCTCCTACGAGCAGTACTTC. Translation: CSAAEGPGRSSYEQYF.

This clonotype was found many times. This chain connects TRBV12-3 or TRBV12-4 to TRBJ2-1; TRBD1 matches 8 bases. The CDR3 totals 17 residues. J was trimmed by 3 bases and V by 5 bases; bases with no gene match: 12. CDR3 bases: TGTGCCAGCAGTCCATGGACAGGGAGCGGTAGCTACAATGAGCAGTTCTTC. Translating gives CASSPWTGSGSYNEQFF.

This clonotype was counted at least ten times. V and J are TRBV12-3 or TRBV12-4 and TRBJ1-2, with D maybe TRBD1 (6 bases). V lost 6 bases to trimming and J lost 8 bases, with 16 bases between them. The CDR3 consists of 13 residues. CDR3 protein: CASSYWGADGYTF. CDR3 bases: TGTGCCAGCAGCTATTGGGGGGCGGACGGCTACACCTTC.

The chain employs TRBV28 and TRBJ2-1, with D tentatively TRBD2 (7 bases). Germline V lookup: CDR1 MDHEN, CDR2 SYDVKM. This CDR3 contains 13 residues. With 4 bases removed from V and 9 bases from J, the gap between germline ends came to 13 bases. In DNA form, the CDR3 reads TGTGCCAGCAGTTATCGGGGGGCAGGTGAGCAGTTCTTC. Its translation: CASSYRGAGEQFF.

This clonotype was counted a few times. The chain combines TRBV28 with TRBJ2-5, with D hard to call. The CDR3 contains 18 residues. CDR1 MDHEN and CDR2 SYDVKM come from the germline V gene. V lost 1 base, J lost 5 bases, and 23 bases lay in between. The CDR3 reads CASSLFREARHPAETQYF. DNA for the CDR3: TGTGCCAGCAGTTTATTTAGAGAGGCTCGCCACCCGGCGGAGACCCAGTACTTC.

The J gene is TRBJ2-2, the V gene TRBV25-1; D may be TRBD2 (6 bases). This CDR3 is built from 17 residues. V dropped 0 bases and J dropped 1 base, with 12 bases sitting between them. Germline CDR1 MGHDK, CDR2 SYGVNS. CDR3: CASSEYFGGENTGELFF. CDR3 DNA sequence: TGTGCCAGCAGTGAATATTTCGGGGGAGAGAACACCGGGGAGCTGTTTTTT.

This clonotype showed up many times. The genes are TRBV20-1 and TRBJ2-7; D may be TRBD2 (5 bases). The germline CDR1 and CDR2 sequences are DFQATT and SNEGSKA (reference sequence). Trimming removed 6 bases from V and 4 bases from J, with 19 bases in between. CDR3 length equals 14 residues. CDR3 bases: TGCAGTGCGAAAAAGGTTGGCAGGACTTACGAGCAGTACTTC. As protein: CSAKKVGRTYEQYF.

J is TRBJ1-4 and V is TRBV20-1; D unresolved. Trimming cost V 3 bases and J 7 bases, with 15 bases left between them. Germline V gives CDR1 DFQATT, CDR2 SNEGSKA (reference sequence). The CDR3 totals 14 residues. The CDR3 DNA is TGCAGTGCTAGGGCGTACGGCGAGGGTGAAAAACTGTTTTTT. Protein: CSARAYGEGEKLFF.

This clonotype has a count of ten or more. The CDR3 spells CASSYRLPSTDTQYF. The CDR3 DNA reads as TGTGCCAGCAGTTACAGGTTACCTAGCACAGATACGCAGTATTTT. The chain uses TRBV27 and TRBJ2-3, with a weak D call TRBD1 (5 bases). V was clipped by 4 bases and J by 0 bases, with 11 bases between them. Germline CDR1 reads MNHEY; CDR2 reads SMNVEV (reference sequence). This CDR3 has 15 amino acids.

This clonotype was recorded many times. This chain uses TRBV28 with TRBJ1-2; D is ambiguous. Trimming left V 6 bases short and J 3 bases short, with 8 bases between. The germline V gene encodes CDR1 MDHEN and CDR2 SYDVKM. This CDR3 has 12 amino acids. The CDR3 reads CASRPNYYGYTF. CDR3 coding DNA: TGTGCCAGCAGACCGAATTACTATGGCTACACCTTC.